This TCR beta chain was captured by sequencing in a study of T cells in Graves' hyperthyroidism and ophthalmopathy. The patients, who ranged from 18 to 65 in age, presented with newly diagnosed hyperthyroidism lasting under 2 months. Isolation of PBMCs was performed on about 9.9 ml fresh peripheral blood. Germline V gives CDR1 GTSNPN, CDR2 SVGIG (reference sequence). The CDR3 length is 11 residues. The V end lost 4 bases, the J end lost 4 bases, and 4 bases lay between the germline ends. General study results and limits: A model of 13 V-J features distinguished ophthalmopathy from stable hyperthyroidism.

This clonotype was observed a handful of times. Its target is not known. Amplification of TCR beta CDR3 regions was performed using RNA transcripts as template. During a first-round RT-PCR of the TCR CDR3, the HTBI primer set was used. TCRdb reprocessed the multiplex PCR reads via MiXCR and lists one record per CDR3 protein. The repertoire has some 400,000 distinct CDR3 sequences, about a fifth of them found once; the top ten carry 3.5% to 4%. The genes are TRBV30 and TRBJ2-2, with unresolved D. The TCR originated in a woman aged 18-30 years with Graves' hyperthyroidism. Sequencing used blood. The CDR3 DNA sequence: TGTGCCTGGAAGGCCACCGGGGAGCTGTTTTTT. Translated, it gives CAWKATGELFF. The full variable domain, in which reference TRBV30 and TRBJ2-2 provide the parts outside the CDR3, is SQTIHQWPATLVQPVGSPLSLECTVEGTSNPNLYWYRQAAGRGLQLLFYSVGIGQISSEVPQNLSASRPQDRQFILSSKKLLLSDSGFYLCAWKATGELFFGEGSRLTVL.